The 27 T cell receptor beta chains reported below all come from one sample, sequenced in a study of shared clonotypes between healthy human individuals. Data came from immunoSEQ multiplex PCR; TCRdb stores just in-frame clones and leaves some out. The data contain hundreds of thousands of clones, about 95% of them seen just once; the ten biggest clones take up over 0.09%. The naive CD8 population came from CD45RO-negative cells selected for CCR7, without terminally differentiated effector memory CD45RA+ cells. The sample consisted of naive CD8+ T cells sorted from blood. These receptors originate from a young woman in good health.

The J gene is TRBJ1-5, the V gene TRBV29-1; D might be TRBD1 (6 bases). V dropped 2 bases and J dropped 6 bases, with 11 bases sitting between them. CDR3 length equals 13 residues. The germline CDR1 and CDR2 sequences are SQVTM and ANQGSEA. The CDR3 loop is CSVERGDGQPQHF. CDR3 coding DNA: TGCAGCGTTGAAAGGGGGGACGGTCAGCCCCAGCATTTT.

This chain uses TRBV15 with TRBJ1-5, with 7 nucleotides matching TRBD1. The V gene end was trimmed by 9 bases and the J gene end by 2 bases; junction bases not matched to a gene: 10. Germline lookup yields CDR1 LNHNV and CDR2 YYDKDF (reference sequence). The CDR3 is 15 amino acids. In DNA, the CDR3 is TGTGCCACAACAACAACAGGGGATGGCAATCAGCCCCAGCATTTT. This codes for CATTTTGDGNQPQHF.

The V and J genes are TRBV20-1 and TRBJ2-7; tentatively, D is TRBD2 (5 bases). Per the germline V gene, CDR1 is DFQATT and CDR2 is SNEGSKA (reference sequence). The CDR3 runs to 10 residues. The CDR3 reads CTSRADEQYF. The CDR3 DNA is TGCACCTCGAGGGCTGACGAGCAGTACTTC.

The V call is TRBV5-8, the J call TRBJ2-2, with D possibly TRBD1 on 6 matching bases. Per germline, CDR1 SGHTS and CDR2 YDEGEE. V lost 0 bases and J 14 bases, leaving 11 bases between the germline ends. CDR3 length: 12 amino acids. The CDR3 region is CASSLDRAGLFF. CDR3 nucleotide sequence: TGTGCCAGCAGCTTGGACAGGGCAGGTCTGTTTTTT.

The CDR3 protein is CASSENRDSLGVNEQFF. CDR3 coding DNA: TGTGCCAGCAGTGAAAACCGGGACTCCCTAGGGGTAAATGAGCAGTTCTTC. The rearrangement links TRBV6-1 to TRBJ2-1; tentative D call: TRBD2 (6 bases). The V end was cut by 2 bases, the J end by 7 bases, with 21 bases between. Germline CDR1 MNHNS, CDR2 SASEGT. The CDR3 is made up of 17 amino acids.

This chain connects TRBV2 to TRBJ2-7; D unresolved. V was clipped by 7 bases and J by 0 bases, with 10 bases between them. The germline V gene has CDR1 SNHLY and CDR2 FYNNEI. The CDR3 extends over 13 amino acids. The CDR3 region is CASKSRSSYEQYF. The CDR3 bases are TGTGCCAGCAAATCGCGGAGCTCCTACGAGCAGTACTTC.

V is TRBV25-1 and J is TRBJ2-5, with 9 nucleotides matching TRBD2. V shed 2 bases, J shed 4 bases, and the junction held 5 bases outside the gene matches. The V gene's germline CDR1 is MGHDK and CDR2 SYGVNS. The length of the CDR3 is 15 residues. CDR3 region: CASSEGPSGIETQYF. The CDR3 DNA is TGTGCCAGCAGTGAAGGTCCTAGCGGGATAGAGACCCAGTACTTC.

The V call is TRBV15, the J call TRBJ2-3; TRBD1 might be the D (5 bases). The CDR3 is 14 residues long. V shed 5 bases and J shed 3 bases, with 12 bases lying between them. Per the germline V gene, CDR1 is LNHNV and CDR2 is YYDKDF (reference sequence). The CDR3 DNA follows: TGTGCCACCAGCCCGGCTAAGGGGACAGATACGCAGTATTTT. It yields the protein CATSPAKGTDTQYF.

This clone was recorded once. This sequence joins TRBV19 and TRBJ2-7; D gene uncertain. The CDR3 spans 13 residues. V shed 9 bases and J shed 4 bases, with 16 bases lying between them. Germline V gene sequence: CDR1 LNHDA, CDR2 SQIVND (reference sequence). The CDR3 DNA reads TGTGCCAGCGGCCAGGCCCTACCTTACGAGCAGTACTTC. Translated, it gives CASGQALPYEQYF.

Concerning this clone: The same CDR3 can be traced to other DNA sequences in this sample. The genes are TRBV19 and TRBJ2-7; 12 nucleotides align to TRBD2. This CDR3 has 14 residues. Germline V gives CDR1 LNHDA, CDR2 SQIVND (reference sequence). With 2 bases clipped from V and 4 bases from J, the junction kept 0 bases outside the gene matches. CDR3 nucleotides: TGTGCCAGTAGTATACTAGCGGGAGGGTACGAGCAGTACTTC. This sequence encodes CASSILAGGYEQYF.

This chain's CDR3 is CASSLSAEGNEQFF. CDR3 nucleotides: TGTGCCAGCAGTTTATCTGCCGAGGGCAATGAGCAGTTCTTC. The chain carries TRBV28 and TRBJ2-1; D might be TRBD2 (5 bases). Per germline, CDR1 MDHEN and CDR2 SYDVKM. Trimming left V 1 base short and J 6 bases short, with 10 bases between. This CDR3 is 14 amino acids long.

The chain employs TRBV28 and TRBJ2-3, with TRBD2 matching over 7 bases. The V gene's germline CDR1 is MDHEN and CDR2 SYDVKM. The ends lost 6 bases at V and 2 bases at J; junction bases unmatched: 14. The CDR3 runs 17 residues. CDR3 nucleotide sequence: TGTGCCAGCAGCCTAACGGCTAGCGGATTCCTCACAGATACGCAGTATTTT. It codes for CASSLTASGFLTDTQYF.

CDR3 sequence: CASSIGAGATDTQYF. As DNA, the CDR3 is TGTGCCAGCAGCATCGGAGCGGGAGCTACAGATACGCAGTATTTT. The V call is TRBV9, the J call TRBJ2-3; 8 bases agree with TRBD2. This CDR3 has 15 residues. The germline CDR1 and CDR2 sequences are SGDLS and YYNGEE. J gave up 3 bases and V 4 bases, and 7 bases lay outside the gene matches.

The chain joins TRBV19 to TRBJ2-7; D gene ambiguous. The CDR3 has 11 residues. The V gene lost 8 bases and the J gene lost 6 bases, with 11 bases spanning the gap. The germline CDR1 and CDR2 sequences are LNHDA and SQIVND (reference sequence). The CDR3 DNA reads TGTGCCAGTGATTCGGGCAGCGAGCAGTACTTC. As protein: CASDSGSEQYF. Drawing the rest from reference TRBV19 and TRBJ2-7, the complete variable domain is DGGITQSPKYLFRKEGQNVTLSCEQNLNHDAMYWYRQDPGQGLRLIYYSQIVNDFQKGDIAEGYSVSREKKESFPLTVTSAQKNPTAFYLCASDSGSEQYFGPGTRLTVT.

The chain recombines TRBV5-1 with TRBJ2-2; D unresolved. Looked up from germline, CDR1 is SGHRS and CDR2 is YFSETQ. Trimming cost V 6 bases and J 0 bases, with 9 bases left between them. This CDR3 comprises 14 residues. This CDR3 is CASKPDSNTGELFF. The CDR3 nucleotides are TGCGCCAGCAAACCCGACTCGAACACCGGGGAGCTGTTTTTT.

As DNA, the CDR3 is TGTGCCAGCAGCTTGGGAGGGGACAGGGTCTCCGAGCAGTACTTC. The encoded protein is CASSLGGDRVSEQYF. This chain connects TRBV5-6 to TRBJ2-7; 9 positions agree with TRBD1. J was trimmed by 6 bases and V by 0 bases; bases with no gene match: 7. Looked up from germline, CDR1 is SGHDT and CDR2 is YYEEEE. The CDR3 runs 15 residues.

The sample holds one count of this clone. CDR3 region: CASSQTPYLYEQYF. In DNA form, the CDR3 reads TGTGCCAGCAGTCAAACCCCGTACCTTTACGAGCAGTACTTC. The J gene is TRBJ2-7, the V gene TRBV27; D unresolved. V dropped 5 bases and J dropped 4 bases, with 15 bases sitting between them. CDR1 and CDR2 from the germline V gene are MNHEY and SMNVEV (reference sequence). This CDR3 spans 14 amino acids.

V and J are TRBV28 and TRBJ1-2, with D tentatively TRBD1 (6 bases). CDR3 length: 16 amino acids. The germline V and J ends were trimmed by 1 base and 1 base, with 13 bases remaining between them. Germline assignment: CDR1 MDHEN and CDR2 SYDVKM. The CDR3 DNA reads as TGTGCCAGCAGTTTATTATTTGGACAGCTTAACTATGGCTACACCTTC. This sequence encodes CASSLLFGQLNYGYTF.

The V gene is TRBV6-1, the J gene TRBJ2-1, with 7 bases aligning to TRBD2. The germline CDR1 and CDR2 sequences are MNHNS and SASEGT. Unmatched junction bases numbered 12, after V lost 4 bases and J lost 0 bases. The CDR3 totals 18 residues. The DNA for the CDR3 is TGTGCCAGCAGTGCCTCGAGCGGGGCCTGGTTCTCCTACAATGAGCAGTTCTTC. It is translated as CASSASSGAWFSYNEQFF.

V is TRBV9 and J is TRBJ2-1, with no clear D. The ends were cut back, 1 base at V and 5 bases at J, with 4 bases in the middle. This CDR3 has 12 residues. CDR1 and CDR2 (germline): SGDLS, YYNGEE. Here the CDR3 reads CASSVQDNEQFF. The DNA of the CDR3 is TGTGCCAGCAGCGTACAGGACAATGAGCAGTTCTTC.

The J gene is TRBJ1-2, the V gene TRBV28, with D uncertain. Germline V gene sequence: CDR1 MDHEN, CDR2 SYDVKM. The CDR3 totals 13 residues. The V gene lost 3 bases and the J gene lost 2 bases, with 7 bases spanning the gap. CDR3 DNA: TGTGCCAGCAGTTTCGGGCAGAACTATGGCTACACCTTC. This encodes CASSFGQNYGYTF.

CDR3 residues: CASSSMAGGVETQYF. The CDR3 region has the DNA TGCGCCAGCAGCTCCATGGCAGGGGGTGTAGAGACCCAGTACTTC. The rearrangement links TRBV5-1 to TRBJ2-5; TRBD1 matches 7 bases. CDR3 length: 15 residues. Trimming took 3 bases from V and 4 from J; bases not matched to a gene: 9. Looked up from germline, CDR1 is SGHRS and CDR2 is YFSETQ.

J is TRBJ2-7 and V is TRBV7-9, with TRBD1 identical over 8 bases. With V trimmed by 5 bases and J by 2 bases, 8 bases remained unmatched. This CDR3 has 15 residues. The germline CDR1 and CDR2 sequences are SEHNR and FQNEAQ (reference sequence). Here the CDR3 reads CASSPLDRVAYEQYF. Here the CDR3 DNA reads TGTGCCAGCAGCCCCCTGGACAGGGTTGCCTACGAGCAGTACTTC.

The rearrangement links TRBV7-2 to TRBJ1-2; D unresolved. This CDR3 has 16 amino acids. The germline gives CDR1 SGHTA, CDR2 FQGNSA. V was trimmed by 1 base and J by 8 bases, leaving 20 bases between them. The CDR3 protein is CASSLGFEEGALGYTF. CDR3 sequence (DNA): TGTGCCAGCAGCTTAGGTTTCGAGGAGGGTGCGTTAGGCTACACCTTC.

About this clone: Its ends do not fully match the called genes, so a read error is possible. The CDR3 DNA reads TGTGCCAGCAGTGTATCGACAGGGGTGAATGAGCAGTTCTTC. The encoded protein is CASSVSTGVNEQFF. V usage is TRBV27 and J usage is TRBJ2-1, with 8 positions matching TRBD1. The V gene's germline CDR1 is MNHEY and CDR2 SMNVEV (reference sequence). CDR3 length equals 14 residues.

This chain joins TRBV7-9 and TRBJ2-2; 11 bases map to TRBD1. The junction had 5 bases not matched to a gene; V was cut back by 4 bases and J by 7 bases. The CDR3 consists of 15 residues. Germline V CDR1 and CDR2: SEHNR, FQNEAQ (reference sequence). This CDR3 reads CASSSRTGGGGELFF. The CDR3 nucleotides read TGTGCCAGCAGCTCACGGACAGGGGGCGGCGGGGAGCTGTTTTTT.

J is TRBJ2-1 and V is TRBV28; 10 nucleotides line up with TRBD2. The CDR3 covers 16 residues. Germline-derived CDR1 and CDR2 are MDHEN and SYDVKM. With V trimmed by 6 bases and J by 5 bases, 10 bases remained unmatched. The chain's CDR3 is CASSPILAGVNNEQFF. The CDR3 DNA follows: TGTGCCAGCAGCCCCATTCTAGCGGGAGTTAACAATGAGCAGTTCTTC.